Listed here are 30 T cell receptor beta chains from one sample, sequenced in a study of cytomegalovirus exposure and HLA in healthy donors. The PCR ran on 60 Vbeta and 13 Jbeta primers. Profiled with immunoSEQ multiplex PCR; TCRdb holds only in-frame clones, not every one. The sample shows around 50,000 clones, around three fifths of them seen only once. Sample: PBMCs. The receptors derive from a human donor in good health.

The chain joins TRBV7-9 to TRBJ2-1; D remains ambiguous. Trimming stripped 5 bases from V and 6 bases from J, with 17 bases between. In germline, CDR1 is SEHNR, CDR2 FQNEAQ (reference sequence). The CDR3 spans 15 residues. The DNA for the CDR3 is TGTGCCAGCAGCCCGACCCTGCGAGGCCGCAATGAGCAGTTCTTC. This translates into CASSPTLRGRNEQFF.

The chain recombines TRBV27 with TRBJ1-1; D gene ambiguous. This CDR3 comprises 15 residues. Per the germline V gene, CDR1 is MNHEY and CDR2 is SMNVEV (reference sequence). The V and J ends lost 8 bases and 1 base respectively, with 17 bases between them. The CDR3 is CASLVSKRGNTEAFF. The CDR3 DNA reads as TGTGCCAGCCTCGTGTCCAAGCGAGGGAACACTGAAGCTTTCTTT.

The gene calls are TRBV7-9 and TRBJ2-1; 10 nucleotides line up with TRBD2. The germline V gene has CDR1 SEHNR and CDR2 FQNEAQ (reference sequence). V trimming: 7 bases; J trimming: 7 bases; junction bases outside the gene matches: 7. This CDR3 region has 14 residues. The CDR3 bases are TGTGCCAGCACCGAAGCGGGGGGGCCGAATGAGCAGTTCTTC. Translation gives CASTEAGGPNEQFF.

This clone has just one count. A read error may account for a junction end that differs from germline. J is TRBJ2-3 and V is TRBV7-7, with a possible D match to TRBD2 (6 bases). The CDR3 runs to 14 residues. Germline V CDR1 and CDR2: SSHAT, FNYEAQ (reference sequence). CDR3 protein: CASSRDSATDTQYF. For the CDR3, the DNA is TGTGCTAGCAGCAGGGACTCCGCCACAGATACGCAGTATTTT.

J is TRBJ1-1 and V is TRBV6-5; a weak D match, TRBD1 (5 bases). Trimming cost V 9 bases and J 1 base, with 12 bases left between them. CDR1 and CDR2 (germline): MNHEY, SVGAGI. This CDR3 has 13 residues. CDR3 nucleotide sequence: TGTGCCAGTCTGGGGGACTCGAACACTGAAGCTTTCTTT. This encodes CASLGDSNTEAFF.

This clone was counted a single time. V is TRBV6-6 and J is TRBJ2-3, with 8 bases that match TRBD2. This CDR3 region has 13 residues. The germline gives CDR1 MNHNY, CDR2 SVGAGI (reference sequence). The V gene end was trimmed by 5 bases and the J gene end by 6 bases; junction bases not matched to a gene: 4. CDR3 residues: CASSERGLDTQYF. CDR3 sequence (DNA): TGTGCCAGCAGTGAGCGGGGGTTGGATACGCAGTATTTT.

In this sample, this clone turned up a few times. The chain has TRBV4-2 and TRBJ2-2, with TRBD2 identical over 8 bases. The CDR3 has 15 residues. Trimming removed 3 bases from V and 4 bases from J; junction bases left unmatched: 4. Germline V CDR1 and CDR2: LGHNA, YNFKEQ. CDR3 loop: CASSHTSGSTGELFF. CDR3 coding DNA: TGTGCCAGCAGCCATACTAGCGGCTCCACCGGGGAGCTGTTTTTT.

This clone was recorded only once. The chain couples TRBV7-8 to TRBJ2-3; TRBD2 agrees at 7 bases. V trimming: 5 bases; J trimming: 10 bases; junction bases outside the gene matches: 15. The CDR3 loop spans 15 amino acids. The V gene's germline CDR1 is SGHVS and CDR2 FQNEAQ. In DNA, the CDR3 is TGTGCCAGCAGCACGCCCGGGGGGAGGGGATTGGCGCAGTATTTT. Its translation: CASSTPGGRGLAQYF.

The chain combines TRBV6-5 with TRBJ2-7; D not resolved. This CDR3 contains 15 residues. In germline, CDR1 is MNHEY, CDR2 SVGAGI. Trimming shortened V by 5 bases and J by 3 bases, and 17 bases separated the two germline ends. The CDR3 sequence: CASSADLLKSYEQYF. Here the CDR3 DNA reads TGTGCCAGCAGTGCTGACTTACTGAAAAGCTACGAGCAGTACTTC.

This clone was seen more than once but under ten times. The gene calls are TRBV4-1 and TRBJ1-2; 11 bases map to TRBD1. Germline assignment: CDR1 MGHRA and CDR2 YSYEKL. V was clipped by 0 bases and J by 1 base; unmatched bases: 4. This CDR3 contains 17 residues. The CDR3, as DNA: TGCGCCAGCAGCCAAGACGCGGGGACAGGGGGTAACTATGGCTACACCTTC. It is translated as CASSQDAGTGGNYGYTF.

The chain has TRBV15 and TRBJ2-5; D is undetermined. The CDR3 spans 14 residues. CDR1 and CDR2 (germline): LNHNV, YYDKDF (reference sequence). The germline V and J ends were trimmed by 0 bases and 5 bases, with 10 bases remaining between them. The CDR3 coding sequence is TGTGCCACCAGCAGAGATCGCGGTTCCGAGACCCAGTACTTC. It specifies CATSRDRGSETQYF.

This clone was seen a few times. This chain links TRBV6-4 with TRBJ2-7, with D possibly TRBD1 on 7 matching bases. This CDR3 comprises 18 residues. The germline V gene encodes CDR1 MRHNA and CDR2 SNTAGT. V shed 2 bases and J shed 5 bases, with 25 bases lying between them. The CDR3 protein is CASSDLSQGPSVSDEQYF. CDR3 DNA sequence: TGTGCCAGCAGTGACCTTTCACAGGGGCCTAGCGTCAGCGACGAGCAGTACTTC.

The chain is built from TRBV6-6 and TRBJ2-2; D not certain. Germline V gene sequence: CDR1 MNHNY, CDR2 SVGAGI (reference sequence). The CDR3 is 13 residues long. V was trimmed by 4 bases and J by 4 bases, leaving 7 bases between them. This CDR3 reads CASSSVSTGELFF. In DNA form, the CDR3 reads TGTGCCAGCAGTTCTGTCAGCACCGGGGAGCTGTTTTTT.

The chain joins TRBV7-9 to TRBJ2-5; TRBD2 matches 14 bases. Trimming at V came to 4 bases and at J to 5 bases, leaving 6 bases not matched to a gene. Germline CDR1 and CDR2: SEHNR and FQNEAQ (reference sequence). The CDR3 runs to 16 residues. Written as DNA, the CDR3 is TGTGCCAGCAGCTCCGGACTAGCGGGGGGACGGGAGACCCAGTACTTC. It encodes CASSSGLAGGRETQYF.

This clone was recorded once. The chain joins TRBV9 to TRBJ2-5, with D perhaps TRBD2 (5 bases). Germline assignment: CDR1 SGDLS and CDR2 YYNGEE. The CDR3 covers 12 residues. The ends were cut back, 9 bases at V and 7 bases at J, with 16 bases in the middle. The CDR3 DNA reads TGTGCCATCTGGTCGCGGGTCCGGACCCAGTACTTC. Translating it yields CAIWSRVRTQYF.

The V call is TRBV19, the J call TRBJ1-6; 11 nucleotides match TRBD1. V lost 4 bases and J lost 5; bases outside the gene matches: 7. Looked up from germline, CDR1 is LNHDA and CDR2 is SQIVND (reference sequence). CDR3 length: 17 residues. The CDR3 sequence: CASSTPGQGANNSPLHF. In DNA, the CDR3 is TGTGCCAGTAGTACGCCCGGACAGGGGGCAAATAATTCACCCCTCCACTTT.

The J gene is TRBJ1-6, the V gene TRBV6-1, with D tentatively TRBD1 (6 bases). V was shortened by 5 bases and J by 6 bases, with 14 bases between the two germline ends. The CDR3 consists of 15 residues. Germline assignment: CDR1 MNHNS and CDR2 SASEGT. CDR3 region: CASSFRDTVNSPLHF. The CDR3 DNA reads as TGTGCCAGCAGTTTCCGGGACACTGTTAATTCACCCCTCCACTTT.

The chain links TRBV30 to TRBJ2-5, with D possibly matching TRBD2 (6 bases). The ends were cut back, 1 base at V and 6 bases at J, with 12 bases in the middle. The germline V gene encodes CDR1 GTSNPN and CDR2 SVGIG (reference sequence). The CDR3 consists of 13 residues. The CDR3 nucleotides read TGTGCCTGGAGTGCAGGAGGGATTAAGACCCAGTACTTC. The encoded protein is CAWSAGGIKTQYF.

This clone was found a few times. The chain employs TRBV5-4 and TRBJ1-2; TRBD1 matches at 7 bases. This CDR3 region has 15 residues. Germline CDR1 is SGHNT and CDR2 is YYREEE (reference sequence). Germline trimming cut 4 bases from V and 4 bases from J; bases unmatched to any gene: 10. CDR3 DNA: TGTGCCAGCAGCCTAAGCGTGGACAGGACCTATGGCTACACCTTC. Translation: CASSLSVDRTYGYTF.

V is TRBV27 and J is TRBJ2-3, with 8 nucleotides matching TRBD2. The CDR3 runs to 15 residues. Germline CDR1 MNHEY, CDR2 SMNVEV (reference sequence). V was pared by 4 bases and J by 6 bases, with 9 bases of the junction left unmatched. The CDR3 nucleotides read TGTGCCAGCAGTTCGCTAAGCGGGGGCCGGGATACGCAGTATTTT. Residues: CASSSLSGGRDTQYF.

The chain recombines TRBV7-2 with TRBJ2-1; tentatively, D is TRBD2 (6 bases). Germline CDR1 reads SGHTA; CDR2 reads FQGNSA. This CDR3 has 15 amino acids. V dropped 6 bases and J dropped 1 base, with 13 bases sitting between them. The CDR3 region is CASSLAGKSYNEQFF. The CDR3 region has the DNA TGTGCCAGCAGTCTGGCGGGGAAGTCCTACAATGAGCAGTTCTTC.

The chain is built from TRBV25-1 and TRBJ1-2; D is uncertain. CDR1 MGHDK and CDR2 SYGVNS come from the germline V gene. The CDR3 has 16 residues. Trimming left V 5 bases short and J 5 bases short, with 21 bases between. The CDR3 is CASSQTSAGREYGYTF. CDR3 nucleotides: TGTGCCAGCAGTCAAACCTCCGCGGGAAGGGAATATGGCTACACCTTC.

The chain uses TRBV11-3 and TRBJ1-4, with D perhaps TRBD1 (5 bases). The CDR3 extends over 20 amino acids. Germline CDR1 SGHNT, CDR2 YENEEA. V gave up 1 base and J gave up 5 bases, with 26 bases separating them. CDR3 nucleotides: TGTGCCAGCAGCTTAGCTCGTGAGCCTCGTTTAAGGGGAAAAAATGAAAAACTGTTTTTT. Amino acid sequence: CASSLAREPRLRGKNEKLFF.

The chain is built from TRBV4-1 and TRBJ2-6; 9 bases are shared with TRBD1. Germline V CDR1 and CDR2: MGHRA, YSYEKL. This CDR3 has 15 amino acids. V shed 6 bases and J 2 bases; nucleotides not matched to a gene: 2. The DNA for the CDR3 is TGCGCCAGCAGGGGGACAGGGACTGGGGCCAACGTCCTGACTTTC. It codes for CASRGTGTGANVLTF.

The CDR3 protein is CASSPGQGGEKLFF. The CDR3 coding sequence is TGTGCCAGCTCACCGGGACAGGGGGGAGAAAAACTGTTTTTT. The chain employs TRBV18 and TRBJ1-4; 11 bases align to TRBD1. CDR1 and CDR2 from the germline V gene are KGHSH and LQKENI. The J segment lost 8 bases and the V segment lost 3 bases, leaving 2 bases of the junction unmatched. The CDR3 totals 14 residues.

The rearrangement joins TRBV19 to TRBJ1-1; TRBD1 matches 9 bases. This CDR3 is 15 amino acids long. CDR1 is LNHDA, CDR2 SQIVND, per germline (reference sequence). V lost 5 bases and J lost 4; bases outside the gene matches: 8. CDR3 nucleotide sequence: TGTGCCAGTAGTGATAAGGGGACAGGGACCACTGAAGCTTTCTTT. This translates into CASSDKGTGTTEAFF.

This chain uses TRBV6-1 with TRBJ1-5, with a weak D call TRBD1 (5 bases). CDR1 and CDR2 (germline): MNHNS, SASEGT. Trimming shortened V by 3 bases and J by 7 bases, and 22 bases separated the two germline ends. The CDR3 consists of 17 residues. This CDR3 is CASSERGRPDGRQPQHF. Here the CDR3 DNA reads TGTGCCAGCAGTGAGCGGGGACGGCCCGACGGGAGGCAGCCCCAGCATTTT.

The rearrangement links TRBV18 to TRBJ2-1; 8 bases are shared with TRBD2. The CDR3 runs to 16 residues. CDR1 is KGHSH and CDR2 is LQKENI in the germline V gene. J was trimmed by 5 bases and V by 3 bases; bases with no gene match: 9. CDR3 loop: CASSPFRGGYNNEQFF. In nucleotides, the CDR3 is TGTGCCAGCTCACCTTTCCGGGGGGGCTACAACAATGAGCAGTTCTTC.

The chain couples TRBV5-5 to TRBJ2-2; perhaps TRBD2 as D (7 bases). Trimming cost V 1 base and J 4 bases, with 8 bases left between them. Per germline, CDR1 SGHKS and CDR2 YYEKEE (reference sequence). This CDR3 has 14 amino acids. CDR3 sequence reads: CASSLRGGTGELFF. The CDR3 DNA is TGTGCCAGCAGCTTGAGGGGGGGCACCGGGGAGCTGTTTTTT. The entire variable domain, with the rest obtained from reference TRBV5-5 and TRBJ2-2, is as follows: DAGVTQSPTHLIKTRGQQVTLRCSPISGHKSVSWYQQVLGQGPQFIFQYYEKEERGRGNFPDRFSARQFPNYSSELNVNALLLGDSALYLCASSLRGGTGELFFGEGSRLTVL.

The chain carries TRBV9 and TRBJ2-7; perhaps TRBD1 as D (6 bases). The CDR3 sequence is 14 residues long. V lost 0 bases and J lost 3, with 10 bases in between. Germline V gene data show CDR1 as SGDLS and CDR2 as YYNGEE. DNA of the CDR3: TGTGCCAGCAGCGTAGAACAGGGTGGCTACGAGCAGTACTTC. It encodes CASSVEQGGYEQYF.